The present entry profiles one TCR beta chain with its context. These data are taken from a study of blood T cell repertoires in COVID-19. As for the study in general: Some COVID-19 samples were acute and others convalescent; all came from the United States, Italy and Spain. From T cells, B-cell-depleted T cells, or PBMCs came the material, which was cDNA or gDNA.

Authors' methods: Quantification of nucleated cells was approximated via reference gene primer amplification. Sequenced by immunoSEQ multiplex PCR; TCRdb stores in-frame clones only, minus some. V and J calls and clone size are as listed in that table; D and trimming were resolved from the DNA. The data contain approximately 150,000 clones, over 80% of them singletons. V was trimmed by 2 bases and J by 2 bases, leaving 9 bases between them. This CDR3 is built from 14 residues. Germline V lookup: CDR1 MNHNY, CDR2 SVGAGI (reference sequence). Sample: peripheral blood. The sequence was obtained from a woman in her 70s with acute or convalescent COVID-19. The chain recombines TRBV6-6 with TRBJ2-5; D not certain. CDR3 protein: CASSYGRSQETQYF. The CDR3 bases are TGTGCCAGCAGTTACGGCAGGTCGCAAGAGACCCAGTACTTC.